The present TCR beta chain was sequenced within a study of blood T cells in healthy people across ages. Points on this clonotype: The antigen is unknown.

Study conclusions and caveats: Age showed a roughly linear inverse relationship with TCR beta diversity per million T cells.

Using a J-beta primer mix together with a sample-barcoded 5' primer, a second PCR was run for roughly 6 to 11 cycles. The template-switch adaptor was a 5' adaptor with 12 random nucleotides. It tagged each cDNA molecule. TCRdb passed the 5' RACE reads through MiXCR, listing each CDR3 protein once. The sample holds 700,000 to 950,000 distinct CDR3 sequences, roughly 41% seen once. CDR3 length: 13 amino acids. The junction had 9 bases not matched to a gene; V was cut back by 6 bases and J by 9 bases. Germline lookup yields CDR1 MNHNY and CDR2 SVGAGI (reference sequence). Sequencing used blood. The chain employs TRBV6-6 and TRBJ2-7; 9 bases line up with TRBD1. The sequence derives from a woman aged 55-69 years in good health. The CDR3 bases are TGTGCCAGCAGCCCGGGACAGGGAATAGGGCAGTACTTC. Protein sequence: CASSPGQGIGQYF.